The clone carrying this T cell receptor beta chain was seen many times. These data belong to a study of regulatory T cells in long-lasting Graves disease. V dropped 4 bases and J dropped 6; count of bases not matched to a gene: 6. The CDR3 is 14 amino acids. Germline CDR1 is SGHRS and CDR2 is YFSETQ. Investigators prepared the TCR beta libraries by applying iRepertoire HTBI primers and Arm-PCR of CDR3 regions. One entry per CDR3 protein, called by TCRdb with MiXCR from the multiplex PCR reads. Of about 290,000 distinct CDR3 sequences listed, roughly a fifth are singletons. Time point given: persistent/refractory GD, antithyroid drugs over 5 years with positive TRAb. The authors made the TCR library using RNA they extracted from PBMCs.

The sequence was collected from a female donor with Graves disease. The rearrangement joins TRBV5-1 to TRBJ1-2, with 10 nucleotides matching TRBD1. Material: peripheral blood mononuclear cells (PBMCs), obtained when the disease was refractory, from a patient treated with antithyroid drugs. CDR3 nucleotides: TGCGCCAGCAGCGCCGACAGGGGGCCAAATGGCTACACCTTC. As protein: CASSADRGPNGYTF.